The 7 T cell receptor beta chains listed next were all sequenced from one sample in a study of shared clonotypes between healthy human individuals. The table came from immunoSEQ multiplex PCR; TCRdb's copy has only in-frame clones and leaves some out. The sample yields a few hundred thousand clones, less than 98% seen once. The sequenced sample was naive CD4+ T cells sorted from blood. Subset here: CD45RA+ positively selected. Receptors originate from a woman aged 30 to 39 in good health.

This chain links TRBV19 with TRBJ1-5; D possibly corresponds to TRBD1 (6 bases). Germline V CDR1 and CDR2: LNHDA, SQIVND (reference sequence). V was shortened by 6 bases and J by 0 bases, with 18 bases between the two germline ends. There are 17 residues in the CDR3. In DNA, the CDR3 is TGTGCCAGTAGACAACTTGGACAGTCAGATAGCAATCAGCCCCAGCATTTT. Amino acids: CASRQLGQSDSNQPQHF.

The V gene is TRBV19, the J gene TRBJ2-1, with D unclear. The CDR3 runs 13 residues. CDR1 LNHDA and CDR2 SQIVND come from the germline V gene (reference sequence). V was cut by 5 bases and J by 1 base, with 6 bases left in between. The CDR3 sequence is CASSPVSYNEQFF. The CDR3 nucleotides read TGTGCCAGTAGTCCCGTATCCTACAATGAGCAGTTCTTC.

V is TRBV6-6 and J is TRBJ2-7; 7 bases line up with TRBD1. The CDR3 contains 12 residues. With V trimmed by 7 bases and J by 7 bases, 7 bases remained unmatched. Germline CDR1 MNHNY, CDR2 SVGAGI (reference sequence). The CDR3 protein is CASTQGRGEQYF. The CDR3 region has the DNA TGTGCCAGCACACAGGGGCGTGGTGAGCAGTACTTC.

This clone was counted once. The CDR3 loop is CASSPDPIPYNEQFF. CDR3 coding DNA: TGTGCCAGCAGCCCAGACCCCATACCATACAATGAGCAGTTCTTC. J is TRBJ2-1 and V is TRBV7-3; D call uncertain. The CDR3 sequence is 15 residues long. V was cut by 5 bases and J by 4 bases, with 15 bases left in between. Looked up from germline, CDR1 is SGHTA and CDR2 is FQGTGA.

This chain joins TRBV28 and TRBJ1-1; tentatively, D is TRBD1 (6 bases). The germline V and J ends were trimmed by 3 bases and 4 bases, with 9 bases remaining between them. There are 13 residues in the CDR3. Germline CDR1 is MDHEN and CDR2 is SYDVKM. CDR3 DNA: TGTGCCAGCAGTTTTATACAGGGCACTGAAGCTTTCTTT. Its translation: CASSFIQGTEAFF.

The chain combines TRBV7-9 with TRBJ2-7, with a tentative D call TRBD2 (5 bases). Germline V lookup: CDR1 SEHNR, CDR2 FQNEAQ (reference sequence). The CDR3 has 14 residues. Trimming shortened V by 5 bases and J by 1 base, and 12 bases separated the two germline ends. The CDR3 spells CASSPPGYSYEQYF. The CDR3 coding sequence is TGTGCCAGCAGCCCACCGGGGTATTCCTACGAGCAGTACTTC.

J is TRBJ2-7 and V is TRBV5-1, with D uncertain. The CDR3 has 11 residues. Germline V gives CDR1 SGHRS, CDR2 YFSETQ. V was clipped by 3 bases and J by 5 bases, with 6 bases between them. CDR3 loop: CASSYSDEQYF. The CDR3 DNA reads as TGCGCCAGCAGCTATTCGGACGAGCAGTACTTC.